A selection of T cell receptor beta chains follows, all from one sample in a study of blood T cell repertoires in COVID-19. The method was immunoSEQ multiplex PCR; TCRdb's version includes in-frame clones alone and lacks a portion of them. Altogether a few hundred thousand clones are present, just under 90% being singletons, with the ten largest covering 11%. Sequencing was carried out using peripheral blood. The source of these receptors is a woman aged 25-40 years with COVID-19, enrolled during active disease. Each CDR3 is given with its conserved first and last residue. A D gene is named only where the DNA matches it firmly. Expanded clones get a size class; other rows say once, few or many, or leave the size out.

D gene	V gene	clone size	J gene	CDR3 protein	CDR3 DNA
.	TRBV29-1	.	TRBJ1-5	CGEPYSNQPQHF	TGCGGCGAGCCCTATAGCAATCAGCCCCAGCATTTT
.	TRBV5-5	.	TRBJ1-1	CASNVIGQSGTEAFF	TGTGCCAGCAACGTGATAGGGCAATCGGGGACTGAAGCTTTCTTT
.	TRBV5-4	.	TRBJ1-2	CASRPSQDSYGYTF	TGTGCCAGCCGCCCTTCCCAGGACTCCTATGGCTACACCTTC
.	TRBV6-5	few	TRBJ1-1	CASSYDEGVRAFF	TGTGCCAGCAGTTACGACGAGGGAGTTAGAGCTTTCTTT
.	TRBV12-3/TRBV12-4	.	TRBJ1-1	CASNLYGWEAFF	TGTGCCAGCAACCTCTATGGTTGGGAAGCTTTCTTT
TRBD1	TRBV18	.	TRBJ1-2	CASSPGQIYGYTF	TGTGCCAGCTCACCGGGACAGATCTATGGCTACACCTTC
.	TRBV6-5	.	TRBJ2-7	CASSYAGDYEQYF	TGTGCCAGCAGTTACGCAGGGGACTACGAGCAGTACTTC
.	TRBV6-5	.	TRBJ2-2	CASRIGGLITGELFF	TGTGCCAGCAGAATCGGGGGGCTGATCACCGGGGAGCTGTTTTTT
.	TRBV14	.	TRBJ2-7	CASSQLRQPTYEQYF	TGTGCCAGCAGCCAACTAAGACAGCCGACCTACGAGCAGTACTTC
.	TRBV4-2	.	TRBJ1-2	CASSQERAADGYTF	TGTGCCAGCAGCCAAGAGAGAGCTGCGGATGGCTACACCTTC
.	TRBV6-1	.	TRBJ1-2	CASSDGGAGGYTF	TGTGCCAGCAGTGACGGGGGGGCCGGGGGCTACACCTTC
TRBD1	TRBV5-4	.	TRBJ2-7	CASSYLGGQAYEQYF	TGTGCCAGCAGCTACCTTGGGGGACAGGCCTACGAGCAGTACTTC
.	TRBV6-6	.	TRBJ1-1	CASSSRGGNTEAFF	TGTGCCAGCAGTTCCAGGGGTGGGAACACTGAAGCTTTCTTT
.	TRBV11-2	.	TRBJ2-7	CASNTDSYEQYF	TGTGCCAGCAACACCGACAGTTACGAGCAGTACTTC
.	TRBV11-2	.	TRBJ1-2	CASSLDLGGRGYTF	TGTGCCAGCAGCTTAGATCTTGGAGGGAGGGGCTACACCTTC
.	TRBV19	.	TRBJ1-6	CASSPGADSPLHF	TGTGCCAGTAGTCCGGGAGCTGATTCACCCCTCCACTTT
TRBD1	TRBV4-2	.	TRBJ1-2	CASSQVTGGGDLGYGYTF	TGTGCCAGCAGCCAGGTGACAGGGGGCGGTGATCTCGGCTATGGCTACACCTTC
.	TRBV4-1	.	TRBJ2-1	CASSQALTRSYNEQFF	TGCGCCAGCAGCCAAGCCCTAACTCGCTCCTACAATGAGCAGTTCTTC
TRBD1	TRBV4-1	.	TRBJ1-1	CASSPTGLNTEAFF	TGCGCCAGCAGCCCGACAGGGCTGAACACTGAAGCTTTCTTT
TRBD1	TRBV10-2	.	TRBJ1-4	CASSRDRVEKLFF	TGCGCCAGCAGCAGGGACAGAGTTGAAAAACTGTTTTTT
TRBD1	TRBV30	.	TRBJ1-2	CAWSPGTGVFYTF	TGTGCCTGGAGCCCCGGGACAGGGGTTTTTTACACCTTC
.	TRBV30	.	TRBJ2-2	CAWSAFQGPGELFF	TGTGCCTGGAGTGCATTCCAGGGGCCCGGGGAGCTGTTTTTT
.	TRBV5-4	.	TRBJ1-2	CASSLVRSGLTYGYTF	TGTGCCAGCAGCTTGGTGAGGTCAGGGCTTACCTATGGCTACACCTTC
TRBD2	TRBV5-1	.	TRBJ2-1	CASSLISGGTGEQFF	TGCGCCAGCAGCTTGATAAGCGGGGGGACGGGTGAGCAGTTCTTC
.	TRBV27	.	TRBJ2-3	CASSSGMSTDTQYF	TGTGCCAGCAGTTCCGGGATGAGCACAGATACGCAGTATTTT
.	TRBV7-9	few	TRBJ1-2	CASSPESGSYGYTF	TGTGCCAGCAGCCCAGAGTCAGGATCCTATGGCTACACCTTC
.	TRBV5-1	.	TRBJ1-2	CASSHQNGYTF	TGCGCCAGCAGCCACCAGAATGGCTACACCTTC
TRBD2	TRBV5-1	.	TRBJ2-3	CASSRTSGGDTQYF	TGCGCCAGCAGCAGGACTAGCGGGGGGGATACGCAGTATTTT
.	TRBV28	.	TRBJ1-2	CASSLMTNYTF	TGTGCCAGCAGTTTAATGACAAACTACACCTTC
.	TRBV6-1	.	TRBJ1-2	CASSERTDLYGYTF	TGTGCCAGCAGTGAAAGGACAGACCTCTATGGCTACACCTTC
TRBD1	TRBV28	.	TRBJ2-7	CASRATGSSIKSYF	TGTGCCAGCAGAGCGACAGGGAGCTCCATTAAATCGTACTTC
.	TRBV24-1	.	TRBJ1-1	CATSDLDRPRYTEAFF	TGTGCCACCAGTGATTTGGACAGGCCCAGATACACTGAAGCTTTCTTT
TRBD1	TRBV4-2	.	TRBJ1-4	CASSQEITGGRAFF	TGTGCCAGCAGCCAAGAAATCACAGGGGGTCGAGCATTTTTT
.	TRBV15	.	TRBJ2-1	CATSEVRRNEQFF	TGTGCCACCAGCGAGGTCCGACGCAATGAGCAGTTCTTC
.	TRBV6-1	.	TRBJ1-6	CASSDRASYNSPLHF	TGTGCCAGCAGTGACAGGGCATCCTATAATTCACCCCTCCACTTT
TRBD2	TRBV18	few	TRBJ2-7	CASSPRSNSGGSYEQYF	TGTGCCAGCTCACCCCGGTCCAATAGCGGGGGCTCCTACGAGCAGTACTTC
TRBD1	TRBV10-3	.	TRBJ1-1	CAIMGTGETEAFF	TGTGCCATCATGGGCACAGGGGAGACTGAAGCTTTCTTT
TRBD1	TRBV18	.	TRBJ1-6	CASSRDRDNSPLHF	TGTGCCAGCTCACGGGACAGGGATAATTCACCCCTCCACTTT